The source of this TCR beta chain is a study of cytomegalovirus exposure and HLA in healthy donors. Study results and caveats: Some public TCRs appeared in many individuals, while most sequences were rare.

Germline CDR1 and CDR2: SGHRS and YFSETQ. Trimming took 0 bases from V and 5 from J, leaving 9 bases between them. This CDR3 comprises 14 residues. Amplification used 60 Vbeta primers and 13 Jbeta primers. This table comes from immunoSEQ multiplex PCR, and its TCRdb copy is limited to in-frame clones, with some not included. Of about 64,000 clones in the sample, 65% to 90% were seen once. Of note for this clone: The antigen is unknown.

Specimen: PBMCs. V is TRBV5-1 and J is TRBJ2-4; a possible D gene is TRBD1 (6 bases). The sequence was obtained from a female donor in good health and CMV-seronegative. The CDR3 is CASSLGGPENIQYF. In DNA, the CDR3 is TGCGCCAGCAGCTTGGGGGGGCCCGAAAACATTCAGTACTTC.